The sequence of this T cell receptor beta chain was determined in a study of OX40 agonist ivuxolimab in advanced cancers. The CDR3 is made up of 14 amino acids. After removal of 4 bases from V and 2 bases from J, the junction contained 2 bases not matched to a gene. CDR1 SNHLY and CDR2 FYNNEI come from the germline V gene. Broader study findings: The CD4+ and CD8+ T cells in the blood had expanded clonally by week 6 at 0.1 to 3.0 mg/kg. Partial responders treated at 0.1-3.0 mg/kg exhibited clonal expansion among the lowest measured.

TCRdb's copy holds only in-frame clones and misses some; the assay was immunoSEQ multiplex PCR. The table includes about 68,000 clones, 91% detected once. Comment on this clone: Its antigen is unidentified.

V usage is TRBV2 and J usage is TRBJ1-5; 7 bases match TRBD1. This receptor was obtained from an adult with an advanced solid tumor such as melanoma, head and neck, liver or kidney cancer. The starting material was CD4+ or CD8+ T cells sorted from blood, obtained in a trial of the OX40 agonist ivuxolimab. The CDR3 protein is CASSVTGGNQPQHF. Written as DNA, the CDR3 is TGTGCCAGCAGTGTAACAGGGGGCAATCAGCCCCAGCATTTT.